This T cell receptor beta chain was documented in a study of PD-1 blockade in classical Hodgkin lymphoma. General study points: Causes of the repertoire differences remain undefined, possibly disease activity or prior therapy. TCR diversity in CD4+, not CD8+, cells rose significantly by C4D1. Baseline TCR diversity was reportedly lower in newly diagnosed patients than healthy donors.

This clone ranks as medium-sized. The target antigen is unknown. Only in-frame clones appear in the TCRdb table, and some are missing; sequencing was by immunoSEQ multiplex PCR. The sample shows around 40,000 clones, around four fifths of them seen only once. With no exception, relapse followed autologous stem cell transplantation in all patients, and brentuximab vedotin exposure varied. The source was peripheral blood mononuclear cells (PBMCs), collected at baseline. This receptor was taken from a human donor with classical Hodgkin lymphoma.

In DNA, the CDR3 is TGTGCCAGCAGCTTGGGGGGCCCGAATGGCTACACCTTC. Encoded protein: CASSLGGPNGYTF. This sequence joins TRBV7-6 and TRBJ1-2; weak D call: TRBD1 (6 bases). Germline lookup yields CDR1 SGHVS and CDR2 FNYEAQ. The length of the CDR3 is 13 residues. The germline V and J ends were trimmed by 3 bases and 6 bases, with 11 bases remaining between them.